This TCR beta chain is from a study of T cells in Graves' hyperthyroidism and ophthalmopathy. Study-wide results and caveats: A 13 V-J model separated ophthalmopathy from stable hyperthyroidism.

The J segment lost 6 bases and the V segment lost 6 bases, leaving 4 bases of the junction unmatched. Looked up from germline, CDR1 is MDHEN and CDR2 is SYDVKM. This CDR3 comprises 13 residues. Many counts were recorded for this clonotype. Its antigen is unknown. It was RNA transcripts that yielded the amplified TCR beta CDR3 regions. HTBI primers drove first-round RT-PCR of the TCR CDR3. TCRdb ran MiXCR on the multiplex PCR reads and lists one entry per CDR3 protein. The sample has fewer than 650,000 distinct CDR3 sequences, 11% to 15% seen once. Sequencing was carried out using blood. The chain has TRBV28 and TRBJ1-5; TRBD1 aligns across 8 bases. This receptor was taken from a woman between 40 and 55 years old with Graves' hyperthyroidism. The DNA for the CDR3 is TGTGCCAGCAGAGGACAGGGAGGTCAGCCCCAGCATTTT. Its protein is CASRGQGGQPQHF. Full variable domain (rest looked up from reference TRBV28 and TRBJ1-5): DVKVTQSSRYLVKRTGEKVFLECVQDMDHENMFWYRQDPGLGLRLIYFSYDVKMKEKGDIPEGYSVSREKKERFSLILESASTNQTSMYLCASRGQGGQPQHFGDGTRLSIL.